Listed below are T cell receptor beta chains from one sample, sequenced in a study of blood T cell repertoires in COVID-19. Using immunoSEQ multiplex PCR, the repertoire was profiled, and TCRdb retains in-frame clones only, with some absent. The sample shows 200,000 to 250,000 clones, roughly 80% of them seen only once. Sequencing was carried out using peripheral blood. The receptors here all came from a woman of 80 years or more with acute or convalescent COVID-19. CDR3s include the opening cysteine and the closing phenylalanine or tryptophan. D genes are given only for firm matches. Clone size is not always given. Where it is, it says once, few, many or a class for expanded clones.

d_gene | abundance | j_gene | v_gene | CDR3aa | CDR3nt
TRBD2 | NA | TRBJ2-1 | TRBV18 | CASSPPGTSGGAGRFYNEQFF | TGTGCCAGCTCACCACCGGGGACTAGCGGGGGGGCCGGTAGATTCTACAATGAGCAGTTCTTC
TRBD2 | NA | TRBJ2-2 | TRBV7-2 | CASSPSGDANTGELFF | TGTGCCAGCAGCCCTAGCGGGGACGCAAACACCGGGGAGCTGTTTTTT
TRBD2 | few | TRBJ2-7 | TRBV19 | CASSIVGVTLADPYEQYF | TGTGCCAGTAGTATAGTGGGAGTTACACTAGCGGATCCCTACGAGCAGTACTTC
TRBD1 | many | TRBJ2-2 | TRBV28 | CASSPQGARTGELFF | TGTGCCAGCAGTCCTCAGGGGGCGCGGACCGGGGAGCTGTTTTTT
TRBD1 | few | TRBJ1-3 | TRBV19 | CATAGTVSGNTIYF | TGTGCCACAGCTGGGACAGTCTCTGGAAACACCATATATTTT
NA | NA | TRBJ2-1 | TRBV12-3/TRBV12-4 | CASSLGSYNEQFF | TGTGCCAGCAGTTTAGGCAGTTACAATGAGCAGTTCTTC
TRBD1 | NA | TRBJ2-3 | TRBV19 | CASSIYRGLGTDTQYF | TGTGCCAGTAGTATTTACAGGGGGCTGGGGACAGATACGCAGTATTTT
TRBD1 | once | TRBJ2-1 | TRBV19 | CASTGDSYNEQFF | TGTGCCAGTACTGGGGACAGCTACAATGAGCAGTTCTTC
TRBD1 | NA | TRBJ2-2 | TRBV24-1 | CATSITGGAGELFF | TGTGCCACCAGCATAACAGGGGGAGCCGGGGAGCTGTTTTTT
TRBD2 | NA | TRBJ2-4 | TRBV5-4 | CASTPTGSGGPQNIQYF | TGTGCCAGCACCCCAACCGGTAGCGGGGGCCCCCAAAACATTCAGTACTTC
TRBD2 | NA | TRBJ2-1 | TRBV19 | CASSPVASGYNEQFF | TGTGCCAGTAGTCCGGTGGCTAGCGGGTACAATGAGCAGTTCTTC
TRBD1 | NA | TRBJ1-2 | TRBV6-4 | CASSAQPTGTNYGYTF | TGTGCCAGCAGTGCACAACCGACAGGGACGAACTATGGCTACACCTTC
TRBD1 | NA | TRBJ1-1 | TRBV30 | CACGRQGNSEAFF | TGTGCCTGCGGGAGACAGGGGAACTCTGAAGCTTTCTTT
TRBD2 | NA | TRBJ2-3 | TRBV7-6 | CASSFLAGGTNTQYF | TGTGCCAGCAGCTTCCTAGCGGGGGGAACGAATACGCAGTATTTT
NA | NA | TRBJ1-1 | TRBV3-1/TRBV3-2 | CASSHRGATDTEAFF | TGTGCCAGCAGCCATCGCGGGGCGACGGACACTGAAGCTTTCTTT
TRBD1 | NA | TRBJ2-7 | TRBV5-6 | CASSSTGDDGLEQYF | TGTGCCAGCAGCTCAACAGGGGATGACGGTCTCGAGCAGTACTTC
TRBD1 | NA | TRBJ1-1 | TRBV7-2 | CASSKDRGVVNTEAFF | TGTGCCAGCAGCAAGGACAGGGGGGTTGTGAACACTGAAGCTTTCTTT
NA | NA | TRBJ2-1 | TRBV21-1 | CASSILAGGPSSYNEQFF | TGTGCCAGCAGTATCCTAGCGGGAGGGCCGAGCTCCTACAATGAGCAGTTCTTC
TRBD2 | NA | TRBJ2-5 | TRBV6-6 | CASSYELAGGQETQYF | TGTGCCAGCAGTTACGAACTAGCGGGAGGGCAAGAGACCCAGTACTTC
NA | NA | TRBJ1-5 | TRBV7-2 | CASSLYAGQPQHF | TGTGCCAGCAGCTTATACGCCGGTCAGCCCCAGCATTTT